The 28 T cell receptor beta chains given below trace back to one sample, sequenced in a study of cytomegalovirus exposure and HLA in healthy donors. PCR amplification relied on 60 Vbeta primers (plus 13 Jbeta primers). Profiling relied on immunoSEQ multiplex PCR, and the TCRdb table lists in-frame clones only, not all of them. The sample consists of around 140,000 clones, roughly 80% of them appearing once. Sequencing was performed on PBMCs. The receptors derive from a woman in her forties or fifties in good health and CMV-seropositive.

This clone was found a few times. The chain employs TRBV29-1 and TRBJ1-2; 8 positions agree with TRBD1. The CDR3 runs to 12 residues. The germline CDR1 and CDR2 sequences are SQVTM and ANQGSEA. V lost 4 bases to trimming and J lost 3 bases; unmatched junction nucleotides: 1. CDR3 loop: CSVAQGDYGYTF. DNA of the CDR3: TGCAGCGTTGCACAGGGGGACTATGGCTACACCTTC.

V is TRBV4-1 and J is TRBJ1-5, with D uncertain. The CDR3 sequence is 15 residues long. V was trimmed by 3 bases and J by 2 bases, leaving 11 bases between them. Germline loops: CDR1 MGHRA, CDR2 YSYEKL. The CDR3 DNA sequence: TGCGCCAGCAGCCAGATAGTGGGAGGCAATCAGCCCCAGCATTTT. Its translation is CASSQIVGGNQPQHF.

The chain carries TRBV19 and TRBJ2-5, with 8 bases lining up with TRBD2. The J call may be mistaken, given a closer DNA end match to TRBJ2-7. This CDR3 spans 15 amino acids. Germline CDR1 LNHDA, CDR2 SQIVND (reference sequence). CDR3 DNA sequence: TGTGCCAGTAGTATGGGCTGGGGACTAGTCTACGAGCAGTACTTC. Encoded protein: CASSMGWGLVYEQYF.

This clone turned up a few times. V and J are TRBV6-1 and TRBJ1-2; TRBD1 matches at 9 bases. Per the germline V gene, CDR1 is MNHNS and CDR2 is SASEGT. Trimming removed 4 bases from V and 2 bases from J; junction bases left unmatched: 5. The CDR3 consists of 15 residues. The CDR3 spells CASSVTTGGNYGYTF. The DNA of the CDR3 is TGTGCCAGCAGTGTTACGACAGGGGGGAACTATGGCTACACCTTC.

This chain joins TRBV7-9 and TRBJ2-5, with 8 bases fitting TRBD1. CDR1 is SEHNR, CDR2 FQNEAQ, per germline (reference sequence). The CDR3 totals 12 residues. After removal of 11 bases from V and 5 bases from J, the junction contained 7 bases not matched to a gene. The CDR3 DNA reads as TGTGCCGGAACTACAGGGGGGGAGACCCAGTACTTC. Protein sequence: CAGTTGGETQYF.

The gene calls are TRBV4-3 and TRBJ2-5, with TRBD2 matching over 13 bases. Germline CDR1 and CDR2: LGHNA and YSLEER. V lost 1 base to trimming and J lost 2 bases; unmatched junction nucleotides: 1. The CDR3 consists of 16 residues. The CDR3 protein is CASSQGLAGGQETQYF. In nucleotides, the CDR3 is TGCGCCAGCAGCCAAGGACTAGCGGGGGGTCAAGAGACCCAGTACTTC.

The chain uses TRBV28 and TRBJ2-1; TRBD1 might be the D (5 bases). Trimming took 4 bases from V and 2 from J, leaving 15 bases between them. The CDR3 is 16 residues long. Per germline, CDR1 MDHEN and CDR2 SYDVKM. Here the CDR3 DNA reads TGTGCCAGCAGTTCCCTAAACCCGACAGCCTACAATGAGCAGTTCTTC. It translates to CASSSLNPTAYNEQFF.

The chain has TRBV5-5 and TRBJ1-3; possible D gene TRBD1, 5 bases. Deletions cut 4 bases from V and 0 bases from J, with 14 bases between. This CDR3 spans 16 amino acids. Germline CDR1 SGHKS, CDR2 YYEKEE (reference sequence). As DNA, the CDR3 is TGTGCCAGCAGCCAAGAAGACAGACGCTCTGGAAACACCATATATTTT. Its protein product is CASSQEDRRSGNTIYF.

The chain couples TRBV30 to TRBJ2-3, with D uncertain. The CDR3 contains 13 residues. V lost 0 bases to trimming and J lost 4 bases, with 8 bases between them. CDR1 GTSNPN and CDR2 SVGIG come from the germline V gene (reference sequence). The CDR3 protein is CAWSVRRSDTQYF. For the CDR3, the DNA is TGTGCCTGGAGTGTTAGAAGATCAGATACGCAGTATTTT.

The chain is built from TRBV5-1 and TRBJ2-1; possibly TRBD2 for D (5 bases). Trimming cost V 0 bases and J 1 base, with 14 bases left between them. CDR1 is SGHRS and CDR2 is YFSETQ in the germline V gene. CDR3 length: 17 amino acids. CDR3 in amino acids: CASSLGPLGLSYNEQFF. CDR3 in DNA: TGCGCCAGCAGCTTGGGCCCACTAGGGTTGTCCTACAATGAGCAGTTCTTC.

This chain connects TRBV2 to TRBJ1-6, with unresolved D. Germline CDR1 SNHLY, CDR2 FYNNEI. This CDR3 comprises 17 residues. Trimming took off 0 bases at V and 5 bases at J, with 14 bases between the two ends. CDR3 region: CASSEALVAVDNSPLHF. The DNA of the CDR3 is TGTGCCAGCAGTGAAGCGCTTGTGGCGGTAGATAATTCACCCCTCCACTTT.

CDR3 sequence: CASSLPNSYEQYF. In nucleotides, the CDR3 is TGCGCCAGCAGCTTACCTAACTCCTACGAGCAGTACTTC. V usage is TRBV5-1 and J usage is TRBJ2-7; D gene unclear. Germline lookup yields CDR1 SGHRS and CDR2 YFSETQ. V was pared by 2 bases and J by 0 bases, with 6 bases between. This CDR3 region has 13 residues.

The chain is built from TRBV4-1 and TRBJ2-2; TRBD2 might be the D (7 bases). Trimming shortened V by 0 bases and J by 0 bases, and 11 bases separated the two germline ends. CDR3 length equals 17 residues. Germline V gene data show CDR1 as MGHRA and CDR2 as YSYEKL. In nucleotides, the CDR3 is TGCGCCAGCAGCCAAGAAGAGGGGGGGGCGAACACCGGGGAGCTGTTTTTT. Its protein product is CASSQEEGGANTGELFF.

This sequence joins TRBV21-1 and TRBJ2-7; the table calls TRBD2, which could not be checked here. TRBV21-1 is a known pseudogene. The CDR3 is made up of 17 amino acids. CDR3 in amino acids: CASRRLAGGPATYEQYF. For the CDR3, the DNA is TGTGCCAGCAGGAGACTAGCGGGGGGGCCTGCAACCTACGAGCAGTACTTC.

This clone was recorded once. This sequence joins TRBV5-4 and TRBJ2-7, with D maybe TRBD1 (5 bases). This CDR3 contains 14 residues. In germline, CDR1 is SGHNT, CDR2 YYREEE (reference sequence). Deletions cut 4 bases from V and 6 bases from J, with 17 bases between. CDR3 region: CASSSQKTVGEQYF. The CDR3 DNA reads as TGTGCCAGCAGCAGTCAAAAGACAGTTGGCGAGCAGTACTTC.

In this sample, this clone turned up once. The CDR3 loop reads CATSRLGGTEAFF. In DNA, the CDR3 is TGTGCCACAAGCCGCCTGGGGGGCACTGAAGCTTTCTTT. V is TRBV15 and J is TRBJ1-1; the D gene is possibly TRBD1 (5 bases). Germline V CDR1 and CDR2: LNHNV, YYDKDF (reference sequence). Trimming removed 9 bases from V and 4 bases from J, with 15 bases in between. The CDR3 is 13 amino acids.

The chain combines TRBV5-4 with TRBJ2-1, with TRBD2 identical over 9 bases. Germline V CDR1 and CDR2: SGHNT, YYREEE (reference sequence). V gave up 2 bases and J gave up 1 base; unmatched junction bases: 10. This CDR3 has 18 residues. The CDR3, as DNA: TGTGCCAGCAGCTTTCCCTCTAGCGGGATCTTATCCTACAATGAGCAGTTCTTC. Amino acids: CASSFPSSGILSYNEQFF. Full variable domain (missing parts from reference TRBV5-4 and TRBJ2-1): ETGVTQSPTHLIKTRGQQVTLRCSSQSGHNTVSWYQQALGQGPQFIFQYYREEENGRGNFPPRFSGLQFPNYSSELNVNALELDDSALYLCASSFPSSGILSYNEQFFGPGTRLTVL.

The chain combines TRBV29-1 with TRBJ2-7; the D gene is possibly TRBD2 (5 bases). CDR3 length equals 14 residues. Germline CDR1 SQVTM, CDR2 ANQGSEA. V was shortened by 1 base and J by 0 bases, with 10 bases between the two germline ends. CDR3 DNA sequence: TGCAGCGTTGAAGCCGGGAAAGGCTCCTACGAGCAGTACTTC. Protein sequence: CSVEAGKGSYEQYF.

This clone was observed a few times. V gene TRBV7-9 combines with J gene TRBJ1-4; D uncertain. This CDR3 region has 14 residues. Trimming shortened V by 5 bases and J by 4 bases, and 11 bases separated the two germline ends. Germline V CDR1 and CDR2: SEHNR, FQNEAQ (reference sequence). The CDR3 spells CASSVGSGNEKLFF. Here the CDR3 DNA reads TGTGCCAGCAGCGTCGGGAGCGGTAATGAAAAACTGTTTTTT.

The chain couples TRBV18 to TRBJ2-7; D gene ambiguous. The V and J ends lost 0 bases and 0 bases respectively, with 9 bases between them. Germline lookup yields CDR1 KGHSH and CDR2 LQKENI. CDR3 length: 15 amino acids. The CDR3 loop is CASSPPSVTSYEQYF. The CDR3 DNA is TGTGCCAGCTCACCACCGAGCGTGACCTCCTACGAGCAGTACTTC.

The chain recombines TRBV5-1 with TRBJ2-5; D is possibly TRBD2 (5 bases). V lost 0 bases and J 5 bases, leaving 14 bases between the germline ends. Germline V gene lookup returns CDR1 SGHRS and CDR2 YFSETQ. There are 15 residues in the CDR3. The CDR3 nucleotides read TGCGCCAGCAGCTTGGTTGACCTCCCGGGGGAGACCCAGTACTTC. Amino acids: CASSLVDLPGETQYF. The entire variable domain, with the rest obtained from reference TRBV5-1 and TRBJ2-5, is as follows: KAGVTQTPRYLIKTRGQQVTLSCSPISGHRSVSWYQQTPGQGLQFLFEYFSETQRNKGNFPGRFSGRQFSNSRSEMNVSTLELGDSALYLCASSLVDLPGETQYFGPGTRLLVL.

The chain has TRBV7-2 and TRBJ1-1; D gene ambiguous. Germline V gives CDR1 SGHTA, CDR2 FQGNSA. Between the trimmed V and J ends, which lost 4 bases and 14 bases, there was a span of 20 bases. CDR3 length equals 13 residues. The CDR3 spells CASSSSYRDYTFF. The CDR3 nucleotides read TGTGCCAGCAGCTCATCGTACCGGGATTATACCTTCTTT.

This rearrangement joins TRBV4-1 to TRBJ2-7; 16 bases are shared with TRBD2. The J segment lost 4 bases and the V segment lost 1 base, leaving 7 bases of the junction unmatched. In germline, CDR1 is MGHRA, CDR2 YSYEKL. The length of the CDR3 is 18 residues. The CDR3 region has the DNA TGCGCCAGCAGCCAAGCCGTGGGACTAGCGGGAGGGCCGTACGAGCAGTACTTC. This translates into CASSQAVGLAGGPYEQYF.

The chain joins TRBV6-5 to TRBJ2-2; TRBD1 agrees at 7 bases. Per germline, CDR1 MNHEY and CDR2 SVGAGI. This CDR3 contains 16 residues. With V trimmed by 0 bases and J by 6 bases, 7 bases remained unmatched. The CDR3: CASSYSDRRSAGELFF. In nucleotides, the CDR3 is TGTGCCAGCAGTTACTCGGACAGGCGGAGCGCCGGGGAGCTGTTTTTT.

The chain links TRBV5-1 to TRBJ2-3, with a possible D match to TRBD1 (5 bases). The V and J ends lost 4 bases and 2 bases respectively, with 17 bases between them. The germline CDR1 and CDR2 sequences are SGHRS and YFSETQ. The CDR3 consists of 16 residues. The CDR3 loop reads CASSGYGAPDTDTQYF. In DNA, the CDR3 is TGCGCCAGCAGCGGGTATGGGGCCCCTGACACAGATACGCAGTATTTT.

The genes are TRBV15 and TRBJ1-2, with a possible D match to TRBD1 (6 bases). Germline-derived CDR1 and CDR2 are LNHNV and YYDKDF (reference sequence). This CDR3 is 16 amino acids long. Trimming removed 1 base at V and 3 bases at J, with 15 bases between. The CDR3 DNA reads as TGTGCCACCAGCAGAGCCCGGCAGGGGCCGTACTATGGCTACACCTTC. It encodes CATSRARQGPYYGYTF.

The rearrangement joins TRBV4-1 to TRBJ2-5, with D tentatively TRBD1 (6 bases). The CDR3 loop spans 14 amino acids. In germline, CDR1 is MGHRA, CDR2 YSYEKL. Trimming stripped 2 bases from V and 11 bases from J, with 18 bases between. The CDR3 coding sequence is TGCGCCAGCAGCCAACCGGGACAAGGTTTTGAGCAGTACTTC. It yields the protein CASSQPGQGFEQYF.

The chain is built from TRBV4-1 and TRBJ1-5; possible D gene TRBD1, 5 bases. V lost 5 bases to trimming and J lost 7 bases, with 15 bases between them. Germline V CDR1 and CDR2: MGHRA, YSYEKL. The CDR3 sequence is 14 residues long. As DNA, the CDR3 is TGCGCCAGCAGCATGGGAACAGGTAACCAGCCCCAGCATTTT. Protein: CASSMGTGNQPQHF.